Each of the 20 T cell receptor beta chains below was sequenced from the same sample in a study of T-cell reconstitution after alpha-beta-depleted transplantation in children. Library preparation (for TCRbeta) was performed with unique molecular identifiers. TCRdb re-analysed the PCR reads in MiXCR, keeping a single row per CDR3 protein. The sample carries about 420,000 distinct CDR3 sequences, roughly 15% recorded once. The sample consisted of PBMCs, mostly from graft donor cells, taken 360 days after TCRalphabeta/CD19-depleted stem cell transplant. These receptors were taken from a boy under three years old who had a stem cell transplant for Wiskott-Aldrich syndrome, so the T cells may come from the graft donor.

V usage is TRBV11-2 and J usage is TRBJ2-5, with D tentatively TRBD1 or TRBD2 (6 bases each). The CDR3 consists of 16 residues. Trimming removed 2 bases from V and 9 bases from J, with 22 bases in between. CDR1 SGHAT and CDR2 FQNNGV come from the germline V gene. Written as DNA, the CDR3 is TGTGCCAGCAGCTTAACGGGGGCAGGGACGGAGGAGGCCCAGTACTTC. Its protein is CASSLTGAGTEEAQYF.

CDR3 DNA sequence: TGTGCCAGCAGCCCATACAGGGGTACTGAAGCTTTCTTT. The encoded protein is CASSPYRGTEAFF. V gene TRBV7-2 combines with J gene TRBJ1-1, with TRBD1 matching 7 bases. Trimming removed 5 bases from V and 5 bases from J; junction bases left unmatched: 5. The CDR3 is 13 residues long. Germline V gene sequence: CDR1 SGHTA, CDR2 FQGNSA.

J is TRBJ2-2 and V is TRBV11-2; D is unclear. CDR3 size: 13 residues. V gave up 5 bases and J gave up 2 bases, with 6 bases separating them. Germline V CDR1 and CDR2: SGHAT, FQNNGV. The CDR3: CASSNINTGELFF. Written as DNA, the CDR3 is TGTGCCAGCAGCAACATTAACACCGGGGAGCTGTTTTTT.

This clonotype was counted a few times. V and J are TRBV20-1 and TRBJ2-1; D not certain. The CDR3 spans 15 residues. Germline V gene lookup returns CDR1 DFQATT and CDR2 SNEGSKA (reference sequence). The V end lost 5 bases, the J end lost 8 bases, and 22 bases lay between the germline ends. This chain's CDR3 is CSAAPALRPHDEQFF. The CDR3 DNA reads TGCAGTGCTGCCCCCGCCCTACGGCCGCACGATGAGCAGTTCTTC.

About this clonotype itself: One end of the junction is discordant with germline, which a read error may explain. The J gene is TRBJ1-1, the V gene TRBV2; D unresolved. This CDR3 is built from 13 residues. The germline CDR1 and CDR2 sequences are SNHLY and FYNNEI. The CDR3 sequence: CASTWGRDTEAFF. DNA of the CDR3: TGCGCCAGCACCTGGGGAAGGGACACTGAAGCTTTCTTT.

The gene calls are TRBV18 and TRBJ1-1; 7 nucleotides match TRBD1. Trimming at V came to 8 bases and at J to 2 bases, leaving 5 bases not matched to a gene. CDR1 is KGHSH and CDR2 is LQKENI in the germline V gene. CDR3 length equals 13 residues. The CDR3 loop reads CASIRQGNTEAFF. Written as DNA, the CDR3 is TGTGCCAGCATCCGACAGGGTAACACTGAAGCTTTCTTT.

The V and J genes are TRBV6-2 or TRBV6-3 and TRBJ2-5, with TRBD2 identical over 12 bases. The CDR3 is 21 residues long. Germline V gives CDR1 MNHEY, CDR2 SVGEGT. The ends lost 0 bases at V and 3 bases at J; junction bases unmatched: 17. DNA for the CDR3: TGTGCCAGCAGTTACTCCGGACACCGGCTAGCGGGGGGGCCAATAGAAGAGACCCAGTACTTC. It specifies CASSYSGHRLAGGPIEETQYF.

This clonotype occurred a few times. The J gene is TRBJ2-3, the V gene TRBV20-1; maybe TRBD1 (6 bases). The CDR3 extends over 12 amino acids. With 6 bases removed from V and 4 bases from J, the gap between germline ends came to 11 bases. Looked up from germline, CDR1 is DFQATT and CDR2 is SNEGSKA (reference sequence). CDR3 amino acids: CSAPRTADTQYF. The CDR3 bases are TGCAGTGCGCCGCGGACAGCAGATACGCAGTATTTT.

This clonotype occurred a few times. The chain combines TRBV12-3 or TRBV12-4 with TRBJ2-7; maybe TRBD2 (6 bases). Trimming pared 6 bases from V and 2 bases from J, leaving 11 bases between. CDR3 length: 13 amino acids. In DNA, the CDR3 is TGTGCCAGCAGAGCGGGTTCTACCTACGAGCAGTACTTC. Amino acids: CASRAGSTYEQYF.

The chain recombines TRBV12-3 or TRBV12-4 with TRBJ2-4; D gene ambiguous. V was clipped by 5 bases and J by 0 bases, with 14 bases between them. The CDR3 is 16 amino acids. CDR3 in amino acids: CASSPYSKLAKNIQYF. CDR3 DNA: TGTGCCAGCAGTCCTTACTCCAAACTAGCCAAAAACATTCAGTACTTC.

V and J are TRBV12-3 or TRBV12-4 and TRBJ2-4; 9 nucleotides align to TRBD1. The CDR3 contains 16 residues. The V gene end was trimmed by 1 base and the J gene end by 7 bases; junction bases not matched to a gene: 8. The CDR3 DNA follows: TGTGCCAGCAGTTTAGTGCACGGACAGGGGAGGAACATTCAGTACTTC. Protein: CASSLVHGQGRNIQYF.

The chain couples TRBV24-1 to TRBJ2-2; no clear D gene. Germline CDR1 and CDR2: KGHDR and SFDVKD. The ends were cut back, 4 bases at V and 2 bases at J, with 7 bases in the middle. The CDR3 has 14 amino acids. For the CDR3, the DNA is TGTGCCACCAGTGAAAGGTTTAACACCGGGGAGCTGTTTTTT. Protein: CATSERFNTGELFF.

The chain links TRBV5-1 to TRBJ2-1, with D possibly matching TRBD2 (6 bases). The germline V gene has CDR1 SGHRS and CDR2 YFSETQ. This CDR3 comprises 17 residues. V was pared by 1 base and J by 3 bases, with 17 bases between. DNA of the CDR3: TGCGCCAGCAGCTTGCGTCCTTCGGCGGGACGCTACAATGAGCAGTTCTTC. This encodes CASSLRPSAGRYNEQFF.

This clonotype was counted only a few times. This chain uses TRBV6-6 with TRBJ1-1; D gene unclear. CDR1 is MNHNY and CDR2 is SVGAGI in the germline V gene (reference sequence). V lost 3 bases and J lost 8, with 13 bases in between. The CDR3 consists of 13 residues. The CDR3 spells CASSYFPTVEAFF. As DNA, the CDR3 is TGTGCCAGCAGTTATTTTCCGACTGTAGAAGCTTTCTTT.

This chain connects TRBV29-1 to TRBJ2-2; 10 bases are shared with TRBD2. This CDR3 contains 14 residues. Per germline, CDR1 SQVTM and CDR2 ANQGSEA. CDR3 DNA sequence: TGCGGGGAGCGGGAGGGCCTCTTTTCCGGGGAGCTGTTTTTT. It yields the protein CGEREGLFSGELFF.

V gene TRBV4-1 combines with J gene TRBJ2-7; 10 bases are shared with TRBD2. This CDR3 region has 17 residues. Germline CDR1 and CDR2: MGHRA and YSYEKL. V lost 3 bases, J lost 7 bases, and 15 bases stayed unmatched. The CDR3 coding sequence is TGCGCCAGCAGCCAGGTCTGGACTAGCGGATTAATACGAGAGCAGTACTTC. It yields the protein CASSQVWTSGLIREQYF.

The rearrangement links TRBV24-1 to TRBJ1-1, with D unresolved. V was shortened by 3 bases and J by 3 bases, with 13 bases between the two germline ends. The CDR3 loop spans 15 amino acids. Germline CDR1 reads KGHDR; CDR2 reads SFDVKD. CDR3 protein: CATSDPQSRDTEAFF. The CDR3 bases are TGTGCCACCAGTGATCCCCAGTCGCGGGACACTGAAGCTTTCTTT.

This clonotype occurred a few times. This rearrangement joins TRBV12-3 or TRBV12-4 to TRBJ2-7, with 12 positions matching TRBD2. The V gene end was trimmed by 6 bases and the J gene end by 5 bases; junction bases not matched to a gene: 8. The CDR3 covers 15 residues. The CDR3 region is CASSRTSGRPHEQYF. In DNA, the CDR3 is TGTGCCAGCAGCCGCACTAGCGGGAGGCCCCACGAGCAGTACTTC.

The gene calls are TRBV28 and TRBJ1-4, with D unclear. Trimming removed 1 base from V and 8 bases from J, with 5 bases in between. The V gene's germline CDR1 is MDHEN and CDR2 SYDVKM. The CDR3 loop spans 12 amino acids. The CDR3 here is CASSLLQEKLFF. The CDR3 region has the DNA TGTGCCAGCAGTTTATTACAGGAAAAACTGTTTTTT.

V and J are TRBV21-1 and TRBJ2-3. TRBV21-1 is a pseudogene segment. The CDR3 loop spans 13 amino acids. The CDR3 reads CASSINFTDTQYF. CDR3 bases: TGTGCCAGCAGCATCAACTTCACAGATACGCAGTATTTT.